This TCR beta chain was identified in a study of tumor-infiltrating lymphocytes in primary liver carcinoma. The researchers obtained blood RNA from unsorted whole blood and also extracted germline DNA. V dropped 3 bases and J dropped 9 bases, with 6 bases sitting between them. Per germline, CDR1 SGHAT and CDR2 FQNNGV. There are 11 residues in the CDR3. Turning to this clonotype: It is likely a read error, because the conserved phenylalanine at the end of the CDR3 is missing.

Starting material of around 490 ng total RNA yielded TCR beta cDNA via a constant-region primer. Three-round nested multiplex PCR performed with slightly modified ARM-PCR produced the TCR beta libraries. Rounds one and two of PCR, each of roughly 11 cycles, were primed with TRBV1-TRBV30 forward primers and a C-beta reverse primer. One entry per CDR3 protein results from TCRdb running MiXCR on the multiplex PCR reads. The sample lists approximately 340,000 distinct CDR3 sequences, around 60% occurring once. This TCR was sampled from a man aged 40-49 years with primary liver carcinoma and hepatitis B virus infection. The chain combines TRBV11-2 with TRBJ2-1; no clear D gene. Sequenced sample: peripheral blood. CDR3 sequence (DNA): TGTGCCAGCAGCTTTTTTGGTGAGCAGTTCCTC. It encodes CASSFFGEQFL.